Each of the 7 T cell receptor beta chains below was sequenced from the same sample in a study of blood T cells in healthy people across ages. A J-beta primer mix and a sample-barcoded 5' primer were used in a second PCR of roughly 6 to 12 cycles. TCRdb itself ran the 5' RACE reads through MiXCR, one entry per CDR3 protein. The sample includes more than 500,000 distinct CDR3 sequences, about 27% of them seen just once. This same sample was also taken into another study, of T cells of mothers and their children.

Sequences were obtained from blood. The receptors were sampled from a boy under 10 years old in good health.

The chain couples TRBV29-1 to TRBJ1-2, with TRBD1 as a possible D gene (5 bases). Trimming left V 0 bases short and J 7 bases short, with 18 bases between. This CDR3 region has 15 residues. In germline, CDR1 is SQVTM, CDR2 ANQGSEA. CDR3 sequence: CSVEDLGRELGGYTF. CDR3 in DNA: TGCAGCGTTGAAGATCTGGGCAGGGAGTTAGGTGGCTACACCTTC.

This clonotype was seen many times. The CDR3, as DNA: TGTGCCAGCAGCCCTCGGGGGGGTTCCACTGAAGCTTTCTTT. Translated, it gives CASSPRGGSTEAFF. This chain uses TRBV5-4 with TRBJ1-1; a possible D gene is TRBD1 (5 bases). Trimming pared 4 bases from V and 4 bases from J, leaving 14 bases between. The CDR3 covers 14 residues. Germline lookup yields CDR1 SGHNT and CDR2 YYREEE (reference sequence).

The chain has TRBV20-1 and TRBJ2-5; 7 bases align to TRBD1. Germline CDR1 reads DFQATT; CDR2 reads SNEGSKA (reference sequence). There are 18 residues in the CDR3. The V segment lost 1 base and the J segment 2 bases; nucleotides outside the gene matches: 16. CDR3 DNA: TGCAGTGCTAGAGGCTCCCCTGCTCAGGGGGTGGGTCAAGAGACCCAGTACTTC. Amino acids: CSARGSPAQGVGQETQYF.

This clonotype was counted a few times. The V and J genes are TRBV5-5 and TRBJ2-7; 10 bases are shared with TRBD1. CDR1 and CDR2 (germline): SGHKS, YYEKEE (reference sequence). The CDR3 runs 15 residues. The junction had 6 bases not matched to a gene; V was cut back by 2 bases and J by 4 bases. The CDR3 bases are TGTGCCAGCAGCTTCGAGACAGGGGGCCTTTACGAGCAGTACTTC. Protein: CASSFETGGLYEQYF. The entire variable domain, with the rest obtained from reference TRBV5-5 and TRBJ2-7, is as follows: DAGVTQSPTHLIKTRGQQVTLRCSPISGHKSVSWYQQVLGQGPQFIFQYYEKEERGRGNFPDRFSARQFPNYSSELNVNALLLGDSALYLCASSFETGGLYEQYFGPGTRLTVT.

This chain joins TRBV14 and TRBJ2-5; D not resolved. V lost 2 bases to trimming and J lost 5 bases, with 9 bases between them. The CDR3 length is 13 residues. CDR1 is SGHDN and CDR2 is FVKESK in the germline V gene. CDR3 loop: CASSQRTWETQYF. The DNA for the CDR3 is TGTGCCAGCAGCCAACGCACGTGGGAGACCCAGTACTTC.

The chain's CDR3 is CASSFPLQGAGEKLFF. CDR3 in DNA: TGTGCCAGCAGCTTTCCACTACAGGGGGCCGGTGAAAAACTGTTTTTT. The chain employs TRBV5-5 and TRBJ1-4; 9 bases map to TRBD1. Looked up from germline, CDR1 is SGHKS and CDR2 is YYEKEE (reference sequence). There are 16 residues in the CDR3. Germline trimming cut 2 bases from V and 7 bases from J; bases unmatched to any gene: 9.

The rearrangement uses TRBV25-1 and TRBJ2-4; no definite D call. Trimming took off 5 bases at V and 5 bases at J, with 7 bases between the two ends. Germline loops: CDR1 MGHDK, CDR2 SYGVNS. The CDR3 loop spans 12 amino acids. Here the CDR3 reads CASSWAENIQYF. The CDR3 nucleotides are TGTGCCAGCAGTTGGGCAGAAAACATTCAGTACTTC.